This record covers a single TCR beta chain. Its cognate antigen is unknown. J lost 6 bases, V lost 6 bases, and 6 bases had no gene match. CDR3 size: 14 residues. Germline V gene data show CDR1 as MNHEY and CDR2 as SVGAGI. With random hexamers, reverse transcription was performed on about 0.5 to 1 ug of RNA. Amplification of TCR beta CDR3 spanned 54 Vbeta and 13 Jbeta via immunoSEQ multiplex PCR. One entry per CDR3 protein results from TCRdb running MiXCR on the immunoSEQ multiplex PCR reads. The sample lists about 76,000 distinct CDR3 sequences, over 75% occurring once. This sample stems from a study of CD8 T cells in Susac syndrome. Study outcomes and limitations: Only a relatively small number of individuals were included in the TCR sequencing and HLA analysis.

The sequence was collected from a human donor with multiple sclerosis. The J gene is TRBJ2-7, the V gene TRBV6-5; 12 bases agree with TRBD2. The specimen was CD8+ T cells from PBMCs. The CDR3 spells CASSLGLAGPEQYF. In DNA form, the CDR3 reads TGTGCCAGCAGCCTCGGACTAGCGGGACCCGAGCAGTACTTC.